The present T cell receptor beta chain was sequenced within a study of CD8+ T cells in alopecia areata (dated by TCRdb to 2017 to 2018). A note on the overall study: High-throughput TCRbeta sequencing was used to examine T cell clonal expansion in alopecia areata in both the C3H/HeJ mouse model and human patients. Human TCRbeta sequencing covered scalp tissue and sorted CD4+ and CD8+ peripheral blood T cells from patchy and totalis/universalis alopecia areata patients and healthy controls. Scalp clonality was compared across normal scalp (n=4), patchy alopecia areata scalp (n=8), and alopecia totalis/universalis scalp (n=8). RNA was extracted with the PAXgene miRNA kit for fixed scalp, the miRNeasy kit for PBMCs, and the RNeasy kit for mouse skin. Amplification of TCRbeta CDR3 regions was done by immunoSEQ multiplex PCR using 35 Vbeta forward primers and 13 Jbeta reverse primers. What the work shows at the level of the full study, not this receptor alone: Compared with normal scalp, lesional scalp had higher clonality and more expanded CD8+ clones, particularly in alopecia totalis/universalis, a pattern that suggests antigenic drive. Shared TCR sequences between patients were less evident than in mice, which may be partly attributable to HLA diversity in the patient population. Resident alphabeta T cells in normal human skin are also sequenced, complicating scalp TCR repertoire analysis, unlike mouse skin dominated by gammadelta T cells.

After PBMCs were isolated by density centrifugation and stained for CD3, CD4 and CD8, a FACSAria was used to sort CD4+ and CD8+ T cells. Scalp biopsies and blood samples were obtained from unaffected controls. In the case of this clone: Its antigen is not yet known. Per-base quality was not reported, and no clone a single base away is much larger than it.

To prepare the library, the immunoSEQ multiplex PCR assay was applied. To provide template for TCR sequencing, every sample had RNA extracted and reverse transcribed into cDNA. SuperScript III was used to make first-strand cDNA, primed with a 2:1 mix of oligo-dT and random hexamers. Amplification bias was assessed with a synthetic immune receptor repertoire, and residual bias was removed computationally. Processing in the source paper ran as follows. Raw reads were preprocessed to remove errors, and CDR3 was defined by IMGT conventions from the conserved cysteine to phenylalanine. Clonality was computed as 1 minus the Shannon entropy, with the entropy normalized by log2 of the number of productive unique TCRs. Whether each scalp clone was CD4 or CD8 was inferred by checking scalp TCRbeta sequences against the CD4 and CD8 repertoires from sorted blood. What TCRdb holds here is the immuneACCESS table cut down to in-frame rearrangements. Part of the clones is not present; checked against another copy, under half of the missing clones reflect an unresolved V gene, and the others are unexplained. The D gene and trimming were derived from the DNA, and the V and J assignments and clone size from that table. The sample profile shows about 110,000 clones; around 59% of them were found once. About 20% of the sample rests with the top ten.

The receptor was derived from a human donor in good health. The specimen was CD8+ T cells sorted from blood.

CDR3 loop: CSVESPPGHQETQYF. In nucleotide form, the sequence is TGCAGCGTTGAGAGCCCGCCAGGGCACCAAGAGACCCAGTACTTC. This receptor chain uses TRBV29-1 and TRBJ2-5; TRBD1 could be the D gene, as 5 bases match. The CDR3 sequence holds 15 residues, the cysteine and phenylalanine included. Of all the DNA, just the CDR3 is kept, 45 bases in frame from base 1. From the germline V gene, CDR1 is SQVTM and CDR2 is ANQGSEA. The V and J ends are trimmed by 3 bases and 0 bases, leaving 14 bases between them.